The following is a TCR beta chain sequence with its context. Random-hexamer reverse transcription was applied to roughly 0.5 to 1 ug RNA. Amplification of TCR beta CDR3 across 54 Vbeta and 13 Jbeta was performed with immunoSEQ multiplex PCR. TCRdb recomputed calls from the immunoSEQ multiplex PCR reads with MiXCR, one row per CDR3 protein. The sample records 150,000 to 200,000 distinct CDR3 sequences, roughly 92% being singletons. CD8+ and CD4+ T cells from blood underwent TCR beta sequencing. The source of the sample is a study of CD8 T cells in Susac syndrome. Deletions cut 2 bases from V and 8 bases from J, with 7 bases between. Germline V lookup: CDR1 SGHAT, CDR2 FQNNGV. This CDR3 has 12 residues.

The source material was CD4+ T cells from PBMCs. The chain has TRBV11-2 and TRBJ2-1; D remains ambiguous. This clonotype originated in a human donor with multiple sclerosis. CDR3 sequence: CASSLRPDEQFF. The CDR3 DNA is TGTGCCAGCAGCTTAAGACCTGATGAGCAGTTCTTC.